Below are 8 T cell receptor beta chains sequenced from a single sample in a study of blood T cell repertoires in COVID-19. Clones were sequenced by immunoSEQ multiplex PCR, and TCRdb holds only the in-frame ones, with some missing. The sample has 45,000 to 65,000 clones; 75% to 85% are singletons. The sequenced material came from peripheral blood. These receptors came from a man aged 40-49 years with acute or convalescent COVID-19.

This sequence joins TRBV19 and TRBJ2-5; TRBD2 aligns across 7 bases. Trimming took 3 bases from V and 10 from J; bases not matched to a gene: 8. Germline lookup yields CDR1 LNHDA and CDR2 SQIVND (reference sequence). This CDR3 comprises 13 residues. CDR3 DNA: TGTGCCAGTAGTATGCGGCGGGGGAGGCTCCAGTACTTC. Its translation: CASSMRRGRLQYF.

This chain joins TRBV29-1 and TRBJ1-1, with 9 bases fitting TRBD1. CDR3 length: 12 residues. Unmatched junction bases numbered 2, after V lost 4 bases and J lost 5 bases. Per the germline V gene, CDR1 is SQVTM and CDR2 is ANQGSEA. DNA of the CDR3: TGCAGCGTTGGACAGGGGGATACTGAAGCTTTCTTT. Protein: CSVGQGDTEAFF.

The chain joins TRBV6-5 to TRBJ2-1; D is uncertain. The CDR3 is made up of 13 amino acids. The V gene lost 6 bases and the J gene lost 4 bases, with 10 bases spanning the gap. Germline V gene data show CDR1 as MNHEY and CDR2 as SVGAGI. The CDR3 sequence: CASSLSLYNEQFF. The CDR3, as DNA: TGTGCCAGCAGCTTGTCACTGTACAATGAGCAGTTCTTC.

The chain has TRBV19 and TRBJ2-2; tentative D call: TRBD1 (6 bases). Trimming took off 8 bases at V and 5 bases at J, with 15 bases between the two ends. Germline V gene data show CDR1 as LNHDA and CDR2 as SQIVND (reference sequence). CDR3 length: 14 residues. CDR3 sequence: CASVDRWETGELFF. CDR3 nucleotides: TGTGCCAGTGTAGACAGGTGGGAGACCGGGGAGCTGTTTTTT.

The chain joins TRBV5-1 to TRBJ2-2; weak D call: TRBD1 (6 bases). Germline CDR1 is SGHRS and CDR2 is YFSETQ. This CDR3 is 14 amino acids long. Trimming stripped 4 bases from V and 4 bases from J, with 11 bases between. This CDR3 is CASSPTGSTGELFF. The CDR3 nucleotides read TGCGCCAGCAGCCCGACAGGTTCCACCGGGGAGCTGTTTTTT.

V is TRBV7-6 and J is TRBJ2-5; TRBD2 agrees at 10 bases. The CDR3 covers 17 residues. Trimming at V came to 5 bases and at J to 4 bases, leaving 13 bases not matched to a gene. In germline, CDR1 is SGHVS, CDR2 FNYEAQ. CDR3 residues: CASSPRGERGGRETQYF. DNA of the CDR3: TGTGCCAGCAGCCCCCGGGGTGAGCGGGGGGGTAGAGAGACCCAGTACTTC.

The chain employs TRBV2 and TRBJ1-5; the match to TRBD1 covers 9 bases. V shed 8 bases, J shed 3 bases, and the junction held 8 bases outside the gene matches. CDR3 length: 15 residues. CDR1 is SNHLY and CDR2 is FYNNEI in the germline V gene. CDR3 sequence reads: CASSIGQGYNQPQHF. CDR3 in DNA: TGTGCCAGCTCCATTGGACAGGGGTACAATCAGCCCCAGCATTTT.

Only a few counts were recorded for this clone. CDR3 nucleotide sequence: TGTGCCAGCAGTGCCGAAACTCTAGCTATCACCGGGGAGCTGTTTTTT. Translated: CASSAETLAITGELFF. This chain links TRBV6-1 with TRBJ2-2, with D possibly being TRBD2 (5 bases). Trimming left V 4 bases short and J 4 bases short, with 16 bases between. Germline V gene lookup returns CDR1 MNHNS and CDR2 SASEGT. The CDR3 runs 16 residues.